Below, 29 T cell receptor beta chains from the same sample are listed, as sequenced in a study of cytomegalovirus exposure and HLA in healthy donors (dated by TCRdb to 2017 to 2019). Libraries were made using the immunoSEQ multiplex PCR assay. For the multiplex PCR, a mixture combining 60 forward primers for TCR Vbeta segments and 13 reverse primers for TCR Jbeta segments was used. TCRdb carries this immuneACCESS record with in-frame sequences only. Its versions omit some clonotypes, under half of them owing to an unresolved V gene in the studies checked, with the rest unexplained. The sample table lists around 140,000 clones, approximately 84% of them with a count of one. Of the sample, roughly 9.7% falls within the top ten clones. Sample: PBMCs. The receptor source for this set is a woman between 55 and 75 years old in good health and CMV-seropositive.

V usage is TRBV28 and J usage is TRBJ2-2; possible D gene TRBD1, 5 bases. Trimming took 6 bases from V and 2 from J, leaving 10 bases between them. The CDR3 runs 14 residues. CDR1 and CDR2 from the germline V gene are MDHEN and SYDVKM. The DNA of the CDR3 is TGTGCCAGCAGGCCGCAGGGAAACACCGGGGAGCTGTTTTTT. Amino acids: CASRPQGNTGELFF. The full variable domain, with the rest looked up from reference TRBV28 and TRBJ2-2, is DVKVTQSSRYLVKRTGEKVFLECVQDMDHENMFWYRQDPGLGLRLIYFSYDVKMKEKGDIPEGYSVSREKKERFSLILESASTNQTSMYLCASRPQGNTGELFFGEGSRLTVL.

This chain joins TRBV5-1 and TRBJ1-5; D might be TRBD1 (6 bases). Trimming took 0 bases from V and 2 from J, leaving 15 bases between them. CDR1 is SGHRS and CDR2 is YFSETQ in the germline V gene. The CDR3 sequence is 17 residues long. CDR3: CASSLGLGGEGNQPQHF. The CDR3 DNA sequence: TGCGCCAGCAGCTTGGGCCTAGGGGGGGAGGGCAATCAGCCCCAGCATTTT.

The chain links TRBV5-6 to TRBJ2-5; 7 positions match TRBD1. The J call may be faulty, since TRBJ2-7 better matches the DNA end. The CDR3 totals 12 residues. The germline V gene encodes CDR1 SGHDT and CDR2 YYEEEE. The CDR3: CASSPGGSEQYF. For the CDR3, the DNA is TGTGCCAGCAGCCCAGGGGGATCCGAGCAGTACTTC.

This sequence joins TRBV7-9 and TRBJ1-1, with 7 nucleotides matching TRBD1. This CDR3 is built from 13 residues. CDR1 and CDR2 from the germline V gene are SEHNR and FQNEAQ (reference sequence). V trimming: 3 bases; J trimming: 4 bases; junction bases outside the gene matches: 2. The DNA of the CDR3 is TGTGCCAGCAGCTTCGGACAGGTCACTGAAGCTTTCTTT. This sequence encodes CASSFGQVTEAFF.

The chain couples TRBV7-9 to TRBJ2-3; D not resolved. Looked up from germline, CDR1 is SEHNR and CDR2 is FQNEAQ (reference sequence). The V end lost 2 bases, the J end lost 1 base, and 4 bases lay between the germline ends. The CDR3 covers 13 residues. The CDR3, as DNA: TGTGCCAGCAGCTTACCTCGCACAGATACGCAGTATTTT. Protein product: CASSLPRTDTQYF.

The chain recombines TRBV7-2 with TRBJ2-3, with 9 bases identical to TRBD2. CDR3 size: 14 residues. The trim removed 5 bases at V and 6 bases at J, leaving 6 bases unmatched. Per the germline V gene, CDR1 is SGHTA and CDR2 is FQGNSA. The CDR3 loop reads CASSNLAGVDTQYF. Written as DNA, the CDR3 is TGTGCCAGCAGCAACTTAGCGGGAGTGGATACGCAGTATTTT.

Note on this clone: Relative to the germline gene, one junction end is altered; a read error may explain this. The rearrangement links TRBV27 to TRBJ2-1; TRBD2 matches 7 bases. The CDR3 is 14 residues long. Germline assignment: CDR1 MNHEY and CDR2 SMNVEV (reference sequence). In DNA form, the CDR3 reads TGTGTCAGCAGTTTGCGGGGGATGGGATATGAGCAGTTCTTC. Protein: CVSSLRGMGYEQFF.

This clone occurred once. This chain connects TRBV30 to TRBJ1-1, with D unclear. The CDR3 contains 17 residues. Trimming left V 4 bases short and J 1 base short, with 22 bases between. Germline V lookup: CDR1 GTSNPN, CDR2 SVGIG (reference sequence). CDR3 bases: TGTGCCTGGACTGCGGGTCGGATGAAAGTGTCGAACACTGAAGCTTTCTTT. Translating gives CAWTAGRMKVSNTEAFF.

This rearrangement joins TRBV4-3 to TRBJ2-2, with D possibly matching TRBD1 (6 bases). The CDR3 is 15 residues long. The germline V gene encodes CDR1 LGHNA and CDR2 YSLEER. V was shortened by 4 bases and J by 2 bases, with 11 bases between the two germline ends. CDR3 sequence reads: CASSRSGHNTGELFF. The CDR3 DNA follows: TGCGCCAGCAGCCGCTCGGGACACAACACCGGGGAGCTGTTTTTT.

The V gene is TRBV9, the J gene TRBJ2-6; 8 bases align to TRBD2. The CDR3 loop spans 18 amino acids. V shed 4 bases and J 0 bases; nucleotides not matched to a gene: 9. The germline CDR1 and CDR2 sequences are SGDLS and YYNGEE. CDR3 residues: CASSLTRGGPSGANVLTF. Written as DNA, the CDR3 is TGTGCCAGCAGCCTAACCCGGGGGGGCCCCTCTGGGGCCAACGTCCTGACTTTC.

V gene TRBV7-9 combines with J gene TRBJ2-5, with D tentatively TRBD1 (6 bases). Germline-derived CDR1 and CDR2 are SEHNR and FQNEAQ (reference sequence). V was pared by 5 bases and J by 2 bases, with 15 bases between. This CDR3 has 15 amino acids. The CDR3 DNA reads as TGTGCCAGCAGCCCGACATGGACAGCTCAAGAGACCCAGTACTTC. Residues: CASSPTWTAQETQYF.

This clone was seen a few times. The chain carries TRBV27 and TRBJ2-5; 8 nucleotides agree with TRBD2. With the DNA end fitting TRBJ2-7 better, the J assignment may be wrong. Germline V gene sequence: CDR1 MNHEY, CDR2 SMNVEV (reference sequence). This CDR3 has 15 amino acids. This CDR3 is CASSLSASGSYEQYF. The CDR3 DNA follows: TGTGCCAGCAGTTTGTCGGCGAGCGGGAGTTACGAGCAGTACTTC.

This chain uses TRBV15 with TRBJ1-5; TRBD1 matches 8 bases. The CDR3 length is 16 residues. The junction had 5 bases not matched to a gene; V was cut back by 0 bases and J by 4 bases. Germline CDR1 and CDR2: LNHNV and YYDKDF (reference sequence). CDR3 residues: CATSRDGQGTNQPQHF. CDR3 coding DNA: TGTGCCACCAGCAGAGACGGACAGGGAACTAATCAGCCCCAGCATTTT.

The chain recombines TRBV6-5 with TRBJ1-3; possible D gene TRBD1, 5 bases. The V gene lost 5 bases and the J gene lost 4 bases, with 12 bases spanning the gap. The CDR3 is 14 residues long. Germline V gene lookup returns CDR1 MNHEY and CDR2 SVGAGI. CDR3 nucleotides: TGTGCCAGCAGTCCGGGACTAAGCGGAAACACCATATATTTT. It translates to CASSPGLSGNTIYF.

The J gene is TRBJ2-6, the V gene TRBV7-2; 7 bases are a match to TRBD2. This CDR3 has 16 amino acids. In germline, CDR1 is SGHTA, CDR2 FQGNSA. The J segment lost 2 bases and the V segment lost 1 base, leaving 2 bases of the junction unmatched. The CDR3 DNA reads TGTGCCAGCAGCTTAGTGGGGGGGGCTGGGGCCAACGTCCTGACTTTC. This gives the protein CASSLVGGAGANVLTF.

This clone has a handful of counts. This CDR3 reads CASRANTEAFF. The CDR3 DNA reads TGTGCCAGCAGGGCGAACACTGAAGCTTTCTTT. V gene TRBV27 combines with J gene TRBJ1-1, with unresolved D. CDR3 length: 11 residues. V lost 6 bases and J 1 base, leaving 3 bases between the germline ends. Germline lookup yields CDR1 MNHEY and CDR2 SMNVEV (reference sequence).

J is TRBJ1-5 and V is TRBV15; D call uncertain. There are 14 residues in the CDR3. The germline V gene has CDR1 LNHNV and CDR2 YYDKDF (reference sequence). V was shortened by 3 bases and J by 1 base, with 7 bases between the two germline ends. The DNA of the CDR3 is TGTGCCACCAGCAGCTTAATCAGCAATCAGCCCCAGCATTTT. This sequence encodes CATSSLISNQPQHF.

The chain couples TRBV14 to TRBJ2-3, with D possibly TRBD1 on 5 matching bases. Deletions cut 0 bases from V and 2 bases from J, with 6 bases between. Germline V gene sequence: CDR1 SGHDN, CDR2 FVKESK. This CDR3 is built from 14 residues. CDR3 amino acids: CASSQETATDTQYF. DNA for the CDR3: TGTGCCAGCAGCCAAGAGACAGCCACAGATACGCAGTATTTT. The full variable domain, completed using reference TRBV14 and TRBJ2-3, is EAGVTQFPSHSVIEKGQTVTLRCDPISGHDNLYWYRRVMGKEIKFLLHFVKESKQDESGMPNNRFLAERTGGTYSTLKVQPAELEDSGVYFCASSQETATDTQYFGPGTRLTVL.

For the CDR3, the DNA is TGTGCCAGCAGTTCTGGTACGGGTAATTACGAGCAGTACTTC. Protein sequence: CASSSGTGNYEQYF. The V gene is TRBV25-1, the J gene TRBJ2-7; D gene unclear. V lost 5 bases and J 4 bases, leaving 15 bases between the germline ends. Germline V gene lookup returns CDR1 MGHDK and CDR2 SYGVNS. This CDR3 is built from 14 residues.

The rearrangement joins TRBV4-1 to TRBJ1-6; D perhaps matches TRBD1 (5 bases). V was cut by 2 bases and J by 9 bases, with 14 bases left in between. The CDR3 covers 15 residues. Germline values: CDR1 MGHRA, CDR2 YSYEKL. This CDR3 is CASSQSPQGGSPLHF. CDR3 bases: TGCGCCAGCAGCCAAAGTCCTCAGGGTGGTTCACCCCTCCACTTT.

CDR3 DNA: TGTGCCATCGGAGGCAGGGACAGTCAAGAGACCCAGTACTTC. It translates to CAIGGRDSQETQYF. The chain recombines TRBV30 with TRBJ2-5; 7 bases match TRBD1. Germline CDR1 is GTSNPN and CDR2 is SVGIG (reference sequence). Trimming removed 8 bases from V and 2 bases from J; junction bases left unmatched: 11. The CDR3 runs 14 residues.

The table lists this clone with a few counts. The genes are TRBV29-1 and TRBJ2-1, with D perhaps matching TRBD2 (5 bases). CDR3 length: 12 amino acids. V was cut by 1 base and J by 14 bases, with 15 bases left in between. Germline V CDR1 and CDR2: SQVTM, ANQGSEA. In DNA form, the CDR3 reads TGCAGCGTTGAAGTCCCTGGGCCAGCGGAGTTCTTC. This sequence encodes CSVEVPGPAEFF.

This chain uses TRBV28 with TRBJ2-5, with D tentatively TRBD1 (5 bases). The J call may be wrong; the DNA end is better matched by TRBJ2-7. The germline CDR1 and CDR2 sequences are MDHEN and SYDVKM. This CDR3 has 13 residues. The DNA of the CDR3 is TGTGCCAGCCTATCTCCAGGGTCTGACGAGCAGTACTTC. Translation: CASLSPGSDEQYF.

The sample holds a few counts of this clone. CDR3 nucleotide sequence: TGTGCCAGCAGTGGGTCAGGGAACACTGAAGCTTTCTTT. This encodes CASSGSGNTEAFF. The chain joins TRBV2 to TRBJ1-1; D ambiguous. In germline, CDR1 is SNHLY, CDR2 FYNNEI. V was trimmed by 4 bases and J by 1 base, leaving 7 bases between them. This CDR3 has 13 amino acids.

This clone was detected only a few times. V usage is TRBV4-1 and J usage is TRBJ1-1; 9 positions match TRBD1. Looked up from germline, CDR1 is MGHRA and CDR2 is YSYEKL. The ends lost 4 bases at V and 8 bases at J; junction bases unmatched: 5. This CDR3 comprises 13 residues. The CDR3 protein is CASSRPGQGEAFF. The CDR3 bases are TGCGCCAGCAGCCGTCCGGGACAGGGAGAAGCTTTCTTT.

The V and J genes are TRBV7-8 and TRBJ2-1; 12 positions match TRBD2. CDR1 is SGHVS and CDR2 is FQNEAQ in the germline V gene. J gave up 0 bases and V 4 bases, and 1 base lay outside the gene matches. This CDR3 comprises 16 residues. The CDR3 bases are TGTGCCAGCAGCTCGGGACTAGCGGGCTCCTACAATGAGCAGTTCTTC. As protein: CASSSGLAGSYNEQFF. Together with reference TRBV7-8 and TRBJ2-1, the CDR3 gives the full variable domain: GAGVSQSPRYKVAKRGQDVALRCDPISGHVSLFWYQQALGQGPEFLTYFQNEAQLDKSGLPSDRFFAERPEGSVSTLKIQRTQQEDSAVYLCASSSGLAGSYNEQFFGPGTRLTVL.

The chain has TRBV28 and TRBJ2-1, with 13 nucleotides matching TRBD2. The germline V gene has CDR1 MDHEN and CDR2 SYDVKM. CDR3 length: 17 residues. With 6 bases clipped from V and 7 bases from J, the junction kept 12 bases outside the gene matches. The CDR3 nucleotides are TGTGCCAGCAGGCAAAGGGGTGGACTAGCGGGAGCGAATGAGCAGTTCTTC. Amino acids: CASRQRGGLAGANEQFF.

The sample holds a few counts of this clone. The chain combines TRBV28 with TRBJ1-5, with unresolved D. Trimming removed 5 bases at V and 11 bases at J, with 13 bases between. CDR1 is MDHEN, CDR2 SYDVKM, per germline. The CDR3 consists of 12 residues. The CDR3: CASSRFIPAQHF. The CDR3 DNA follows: TGTGCCAGCAGTCGGTTCATCCCGGCCCAGCATTTT.

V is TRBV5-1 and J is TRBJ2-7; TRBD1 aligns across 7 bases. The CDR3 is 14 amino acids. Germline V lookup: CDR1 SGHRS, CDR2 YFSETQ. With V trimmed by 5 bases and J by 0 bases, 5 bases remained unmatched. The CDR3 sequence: CASSRGTVSYEQYF. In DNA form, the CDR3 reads TGCGCCAGCAGTAGAGGGACAGTCTCCTACGAGCAGTACTTC.